This T cell receptor beta chain was sequenced for a study of T cell responses to AZD1222 COVID-19 vaccine. For the study at large: Second-dose intervals near 4 or 12 weeks were combined.

Overall study findings and caveats: The donor group comprised mostly white British people and more females; the analysis possibly underestimated clonal diversity. None of the repertoires were sampled until the peak T cell response had passed.

With regard to this clone: Its antigen is unidentified.

V lost 1 base and J lost 7, with 16 bases in between. Germline loops: CDR1 LGHDT, CDR2 YNNKEL (reference sequence). CDR3 length: 15 amino acids. Profiled with immunoSEQ multiplex PCR; TCRdb holds only in-frame clones, not every one. The sample contains over 120,000 clones, about 92% of which appear only once. The source material was peripheral blood, sampled on day 0 of AZD1222 vaccination. The chain is built from TRBV3-1 (or the pseudogene TRBV3-2) and TRBJ2-5, with D maybe TRBD2 (5 bases). The TCR sequence derives from an adult in good health. The DNA of the CDR3 is TGTGCCAGCAGCCAAGGGGCCCGTCCTGGAGGGACCCAGTACTTC. This codes for CASSQGARPGGTQYF.